Listed below are T cell receptor beta chains from one sample, sequenced in a study of blood T cell repertoires in COVID-19. Using immunoSEQ multiplex PCR, the repertoire was profiled, and TCRdb retains in-frame clones only, with some absent. The sample includes fewer than 300,000 clones, around 87% of them seen just once. The sample was peripheral blood. These receptors originate from a woman between 50 and 59 years old with acute or convalescent COVID-19. CDR3s leave out the opening cysteine and the closing phenylalanine or tryptophan. Only some rows state a clone size, as once, few, many or a class for expanded clones.

ASSLVAADYNEQF | TRBV5-1 | few | TRBJ2-1
ASGFGQGAQGYT | TRBV12-5 | NA | TRBJ1-2
ASKLGHRNTEAF | TRBV28 | NA | TRBJ1-1
ASSAPSTGGPYGYT | TRBV9 | few | TRBJ1-2
ASSLTRGTGELF | TRBV27 | NA | TRBJ2-2
ASSRLAGIQETQY | TRBV2 | NA | TRBJ2-5
ASSSPGQGANEQF | TRBV11-2 | NA | TRBJ2-1
ASSLWERGIQY | TRBV12-3/TRBV12-4 | NA | TRBJ2-5
ASSLVGRNNEQF | TRBV5-1 | NA | TRBJ2-1
ASSLGGASGGYT | TRBV5-1 | NA | TRBJ1-2
ASSQKGVRGRSQPQH | TRBV28 | once | TRBJ1-5
ASSPSRLGTGLFSNEKLF | TRBV5-1 | once | TRBJ1-4
ASSFGVLATGRNQPQH | TRBV28 | NA | TRBJ1-5
SVDLTSDGVGYNEQF | TRBV29-1 | NA | TRBJ2-1
ASSQAGTEETQY | TRBV7-2 | NA | TRBJ2-5
ASVGDRVSYEQY | TRBV28 | NA | TRBJ2-7
ASSSRQGAGELF | TRBV7-9 | NA | TRBJ2-2
ASSAAPGYRSEAF | TRBV28 | NA | TRBJ1-1
ASSVEGAGNNEQF | TRBV9 | few | TRBJ2-1
ASSQNRQVYGYT | TRBV4-1 | NA | TRBJ1-2
ASRTTGQGRETQY | TRBV5-1 | NA | TRBJ2-5
ASSSPSIGLGEQY | TRBV28 | NA | TRBJ2-7
ASSYGQNNYGYT | TRBV28 | NA | TRBJ1-2
ASKGDSAYNEQF | TRBV6-5 | NA | TRBJ2-1
ASSFGGDFYEQY | TRBV5-1 | once | TRBJ2-7
ASSSPTGTDTQY | TRBV7-9 | NA | TRBJ2-3
ASSPLEAMNTEAF | TRBV4-2 | NA | TRBJ1-1
ASSPRTGPTSGANVLT | TRBV27 | once | TRBJ2-6
ASSQDFSVQLLSGNTIY | TRBV14 | NA | TRBJ1-3
ASSEGLETSGPHPQETQY | TRBV10-1 | NA | TRBJ2-5
ASSEVIRQAF | TRBV2 | NA | TRBJ1-1
ASSPPQGAVNEKLF | TRBV18 | NA | TRBJ1-4
ASSLFPGGASDGYT | TRBV27 | NA | TRBJ1-2
ASSPGGDTDTQY | TRBV4-2 | few | TRBJ2-3
ASRPGSGSSGNTIY | TRBV28 | NA | TRBJ1-3
ASSLFGGGRGNQPQH | TRBV27 | NA | TRBJ1-5